The 32 T cell receptor beta chains in this list originate from one sample, sequenced in a study of T cell clonality in common variable immunodeficiency. Produced via immunoSEQ multiplex PCR; TCRdb's table is partial and in-frame only. Sampling found about 64,000 clones, none seen once. Sequenced material: peripheral blood mononuclear cells. These receptors were taken from a person aged 18 to 75 in good health.

This clone occurred many times. Sequencing ends 3 residues short of the CDR3 end; the germline J gene provides the rest. This rearrangement joins TRBV11-2 to TRBJ2-7; 11 bases agree with TRBD2. Germline CDR1 and CDR2: SGHAT and FQNNGV. The CDR3 runs to 15 residues. J lost 3 bases, V lost 6 bases, and 7 bases had no gene match. CDR3 sequence: CASSSTSGGRYEQYF. Incomplete CDR3 DNA: TGTGCCAGCAGTTCAACTAGCGGGGGACGCTACGAG. Variable domain in full (rest from reference TRBV11-2 and TRBJ2-7): EAGVAQSPRYKIIEKRQSVAFWCNPISGHATLYWYQQILGQGPKLLIQFQNNGVVDDSQLPKDRFSAERLKGVDSTLKIQPAKLEDSAVYLCASSSTSGGRYEQYFGPGTRLTVT.

This clone was seen many times. The read ends 3 residues before the CDR3 terminus; that terminus is restored from the germline J gene. The genes are TRBV19 and TRBJ1-5; 9 bases line up with TRBD1. The CDR3 length is 18 residues. J lost 0 bases, V lost 5 bases, and 11 bases had no gene match. From germline, CDR1 is LNHDA and CDR2 SQIVND (reference sequence). The CDR3 region is CASSPRTGVTLSNQPQHF. The DNA read from the CDR3 is TGTGCCAGTAGTCCCCGGACAGGGGTAACCCTTAGCAATCAGCCC.

This clone occurred many times. The read halts 3 residues ahead of the CDR3 end, with the missing end drawn from the germline J gene. The chain joins TRBV6-1 to TRBJ2-7; TRBD1 matches at 8 bases. CDR1 MNHNS and CDR2 SASEGT come from the germline V gene. CDR3 size: 15 residues. The V and J ends lost 4 bases and 2 bases, in that order; junction bases with no gene match: 7. CDR3: CASSAPRGQTYEQYF. CDR3 DNA, as far as it was read: TGTGCCAGCAGTGCCCCCAGGGGGCAAACCTACGAG.

This clone came up many times. The CDR3 extends 3 residues past the end of the read, so its final part is completed from the germline J gene. The chain recombines TRBV29-1 with TRBJ2-1, with a weak D call TRBD1 (6 bases). Germline CDR1 SQVTM, CDR2 ANQGSEA. This CDR3 contains 14 residues. This CDR3 is CSGSLWTDYNEQFF. The sequenced part of the CDR3 DNA is TGCAGTGGAAGTTTATGGACAGACTACAATGAG.

This clone has more than one count but fewer than ten. From the germline J gene comes the end of the CDR3, since the read stops 3 residues before it. V and J are TRBV19 and TRBJ1-5, with unresolved D. From germline, CDR1 is LNHDA and CDR2 SQIVND (reference sequence). Trimming took 2 bases from V and 8 from J, leaving 10 bases between them. The CDR3 runs to 13 residues. The CDR3 DNA, read in part, is TGTGCCAGTAGTATATTGGTTATAGAGCCC. This encodes CASSILVIEP. The full CDR3 protein reads CASSILVIEPQHF.

This clone was counted a few times. This chain's CDR3 is CAWNFAEVGGTQYF. CDR3 bases read: TGTGCCTGGAATTTTGCGGAAGTAGGCGGTACG. V gene TRBV30 combines with J gene TRBJ2-3; D gene unclear. The read is 3 residues too short to cover the CDR3 end, so that end is filled in from the germline J gene. Germline assignment: CDR1 GTSNPN and CDR2 SVGIG (reference sequence). V gave up 4 bases and J gave up 8 bases, with 19 bases separating them. There are 14 residues in the CDR3.

Ten or more counts support this clone. The read comes to an end 3 residues before the CDR3 does, leaving the germline J gene to fill in the end. The V and J genes are TRBV30 and TRBJ2-7; TRBD2 matches at 10 bases. The CDR3 consists of 15 residues. From germline, CDR1 is GTSNPN and CDR2 SVGIG (reference sequence). V was clipped by 5 bases and J by 1 base; unmatched bases: 8. The CDR3 sequence: CAWDYKLAGSYEQYF. CDR3 bases read: TGTGCCTGGGATTACAAACTAGCGGGATCCTACGAG.

In this sample, this clone turned up many times. Sequencing ends 3 residues short of the CDR3 end; the germline J gene provides the rest. The V call is TRBV30, the J call TRBJ2-1; TRBD2 aligns across 11 bases. With 4 bases clipped from V and 8 bases from J, the junction kept 4 bases outside the gene matches. CDR3 length: 13 residues. Germline CDR1 reads GTSNPN; CDR2 reads SVGIG (reference sequence). CDR3: CAWKTSGSDEQFF. Incomplete CDR3 DNA: TGTGCCTGGAAAACTAGCGGGAGCGATGAG.

Ten or more counts support this clone. The read ends 3 residues before the CDR3 terminus; that terminus is restored from the germline J gene. V is TRBV27 and J is TRBJ1-3; D uncertain. V lost 6 bases and J 3 bases, leaving 12 bases between the germline ends. The CDR3 length is 14 residues. Germline CDR1 is MNHEY and CDR2 is SMNVEV (reference sequence). CDR3 amino acids: CASSPRLFGNTIYF. CDR3 bases read: TGTGCCAGCAGCCCCCGTCTGTTTGGAAACACC.

This clone was seen many times. Read data end 3 residues before the CDR3 end; the end is taken from the germline J gene. V is TRBV6-2 or TRBV6-3 and J is TRBJ1-1, with a weak D call TRBD1 (5 bases). V lost 7 bases and J 7 bases, leaving 13 bases between the germline ends. CDR1 and CDR2 from the germline V gene are MNHEY and SVGEGT. The CDR3 has 12 amino acids. The CDR3 spells CASTLSGIEAFF. CDR3 DNA, as far as it was read: TGTGCCAGCACCCTCTCAGGGATTGAA.

In its sample, this clone was seen a few times. The sequenced CDR3 bases are TGTGCCAGCAGCTTGTGGACAAGATACGAG. Its protein is CASSLWTRYE. The full CDR3 sequence reads CASSLWTRYEQYF. This chain joins TRBV11-2 and TRBJ2-7; weak D call: TRBD1 (5 bases). The read finishes 3 residues shy of the CDR3 end, and the germline J gene is used to complete it. V was clipped by 3 bases and J by 4 bases, with 10 bases between them. CDR1 and CDR2 (germline): SGHAT, FQNNGV. CDR3 size: 13 residues.

This clone was detected a few times. Sequencing ends 3 residues short of the CDR3 end; the germline J gene provides the rest. The chain recombines TRBV29-1 with TRBJ2-5, with D possibly being TRBD2 (6 bases). Germline lookup yields CDR1 SQVTM and CDR2 ANQGSEA. The CDR3 is made up of 13 amino acids. With 6 bases removed from V and 3 bases from J, the gap between germline ends came to 14 bases. CDR3 region: CSVRGRTKETQYF. CDR3 DNA, as far as it was read: TGCAGCGTGCGGGGCAGGACCAAAGAGACC.

This clone was found many times. Sequencing ends 3 residues short of the CDR3 end; the germline J gene provides the rest. J is TRBJ2-1 and V is TRBV5-1; D might be TRBD1 or TRBD2, each matching 5 bases. In germline, CDR1 is SGHRS, CDR2 YFSETQ. The germline V and J ends were trimmed by 2 bases and 0 bases, with 15 bases remaining between them. CDR3 length equals 17 residues. The sequenced CDR3 bases are TGCGCCAGCAGCTTATTCCCATCAGGGAGCTCCTACAATGAG. Protein sequence: CASSLFPSGSSYNE. The complete CDR3 reads CASSLFPSGSSYNEQFF.

This clone was counted at least ten times. From the germline J gene comes the end of the CDR3, since the read stops 3 residues before it. J is TRBJ2-7 and V is TRBV30, with TRBD1 identical over 7 bases. There are 13 residues in the CDR3. Germline V CDR1 and CDR2: GTSNPN, SVGIG (reference sequence). J lost 2 bases, V lost 2 bases, and 3 bases had no gene match. CDR3 sequence reads: CAWSRGPAYEQYF. CDR3 DNA (partial): TGTGCCTGGAGTAGGGGGCCAGCCTACGAG.

This clone was picked up many times. Read coverage stops 3 residues before the CDR3 terminus; the germline J gene supplies the remainder. The rearrangement links TRBV20-1 to TRBJ1-5; D uncertain. This CDR3 comprises 14 residues. Germline CDR1 DFQATT, CDR2 SNEGSKA (reference sequence). V dropped 3 bases and J dropped 6 bases, with 15 bases sitting between them. CDR3 amino acids: CSARPLATPQPQHF. The covered CDR3 bases are TGCAGTGCTAGGCCCCTAGCGACCCCTCAGCCC.

Many counts were recorded for this clone. The CDR3 end is not reached by the read, which stops 3 residues before it; the germline J gene fills it in. This chain links TRBV12-3 or TRBV12-4 with TRBJ1-2; no clear D. With 0 bases removed from V and 6 bases from J, the gap between germline ends came to 11 bases. There are 14 residues in the CDR3. This CDR3 is CASSLAGSFDGYTF. The CDR3 bases that were read are TGTGCCAGCAGTTTAGCGGGCAGTTTCGATGGC.

This clone was detected many times. The read gets to within 3 residues of the CDR3 end, and the germline J gene fills in the rest. The J gene is TRBJ2-1, the V gene TRBV7-2, with D possibly matching TRBD2 (6 bases). Germline assignment: CDR1 SGHTA and CDR2 FQGNSA. This CDR3 comprises 15 residues. Trimming removed 4 bases from V and 7 bases from J, with 17 bases in between. CDR3 bases read: TGTGCCAGCAGCTCGGGACTGGGATTTGTGAATGAG. Protein sequence: CASSSGLGFVNE. The whole CDR3 sequence is CASSSGLGFVNEQFF.

This clone was found many times. Read sequence stops 3 residues before the CDR3 end, and the germline J gene provides the missing end. The chain carries TRBV5-4 and TRBJ1-1; a possible D gene is TRBD1 (6 bases). Germline V gene data show CDR1 as SGHNT and CDR2 as YYREEE (reference sequence). The CDR3 length is 14 residues. Trimming pared 4 bases from V and 3 bases from J, leaving 13 bases between. The covered CDR3 bases are TGTGCCAGCAGCATACAGGGCTTGGACACTGAA. Translating it yields CASSIQGLDTE. The whole CDR3 sequence reads CASSIQGLDTEAFF.

This clone was observed at least ten times. The read ends 3 residues before the CDR3 terminus; that terminus is restored from the germline J gene. The chain joins TRBV30 to TRBJ1-6; D unclear. This CDR3 contains 14 residues. Germline assignment: CDR1 GTSNPN and CDR2 SVGIG (reference sequence). V was shortened by 0 bases and J by 12 bases, with 15 bases between the two germline ends. CDR3 loop: CAWSVRGRGGPLHF. The DNA read from the CDR3 is TGTGCCTGGAGTGTACGCGGGAGAGGTGGACCC.

This clone was observed many times. The read halts 3 residues ahead of the CDR3 end, with the missing end drawn from the germline J gene. The genes are TRBV9 and TRBJ1-2; a weak D match, TRBD1 (6 bases). Germline V lookup: CDR1 SGDLS, CDR2 YYNGEE. Between the trimmed V and J ends, which lost 0 bases and 4 bases, there was a span of 19 bases. CDR3 length equals 17 residues. The CDR3 reads CASSVALGARMGYGYTF. Partial CDR3 DNA: TGTGCCAGCAGCGTAGCGTTGGGGGCTCGTATGGGCTATGGC.

This clone came up many times. The read falls 3 residues short of the CDR3 end, and the missing part is taken from the germline J gene. This sequence joins TRBV20-1 and TRBJ2-5; TRBD2 aligns across 10 bases. This CDR3 is built from 15 residues. Germline trimming cut 5 bases from V and 2 bases from J; bases unmatched to any gene: 8. Germline V gene sequence: CDR1 DFQATT, CDR2 SNEGSKA (reference sequence). CDR3 region: CSADDSGRLQETQYF. The part of the CDR3 DNA that was read is TGCAGTGCTGATGATAGCGGGAGGCTACAAGAGACC.

Ten or more counts support this clone. The read falls 3 residues short of the CDR3 end, and the missing part is taken from the germline J gene. The chain couples TRBV20-1 to TRBJ1-1, with D possibly being TRBD1 (5 bases). This CDR3 is built from 13 residues. CDR1 DFQATT and CDR2 SNEGSKA come from the germline V gene (reference sequence). The ends were cut back, 6 bases at V and 5 bases at J, with 16 bases in the middle. The sequenced CDR3 bases are TGCAGTGCCGACTCCGGGGGGGATACTGAA. This encodes CSADSGGDTE. The CDR3 in its entirety is CSADSGGDTEAFF.

This clone came up many times. The read falls 3 residues short of the CDR3 end, and the missing part is taken from the germline J gene. This chain connects TRBV5-6 to TRBJ1-2, with a tentative D call TRBD1 (5 bases). The CDR3 covers 14 residues. V shed 2 bases and J shed 7 bases, with 15 bases lying between them. From germline, CDR1 is SGHDT and CDR2 YYEEEE. The CDR3 is CASSLPGLGFGYTF. CDR3 DNA (partial): TGTGCCAGCAGCTTACCGGGACTGGGCTTTGGC.

This clone came up many times. Read coverage stops 3 residues before the CDR3 terminus; the germline J gene supplies the remainder. This chain uses TRBV14 with TRBJ2-3; 10 nucleotides line up with TRBD2. Per germline, CDR1 SGHDN and CDR2 FVKESK. There are 17 residues in the CDR3. V dropped 1 base and J dropped 2; count of bases not matched to a gene: 6. The CDR3 DNA, read in part, is TGTGCCAGCAGCCAAGCTCAAGCGGGAGGGCCCACAGATACG. Translation: CASSQAQAGGPTDT. The whole CDR3 protein reads CASSQAQAGGPTDTQYF.

The table lists this clone with many counts. The read halts 3 residues ahead of the CDR3 end, with the missing end drawn from the germline J gene. This rearrangement joins TRBV20-1 to TRBJ2-1; 7 bases align to TRBD1. After removal of 1 base from V and 0 bases from J, the junction contained 6 bases not matched to a gene. The CDR3 spans 16 residues. The germline gives CDR1 DFQATT, CDR2 SNEGSKA (reference sequence). The CDR3 loop reads CSARGTGRLSYNEQFF. CDR3 DNA, as far as it was read: TGCAGTGCTAGAGGGACAGGCCGACTCTCCTACAATGAG.

This clone was counted many times. The CDR3 end falls 3 residues outside the read, so it is completed with the germline J gene. This chain connects TRBV29-1 to TRBJ1-2; D may be TRBD1 (6 bases). V lost 4 bases to trimming and J lost 7 bases, with 13 bases between them. The CDR3 runs 12 residues. Germline CDR1 reads SQVTM; CDR2 reads ANQGSEA. The CDR3 protein is CSVGGGEAGYTF. The covered CDR3 bases are TGCAGCGTTGGAGGGGGGGAGGCTGGC.

This clone was detected many times. The sequence runs out 3 residues before the end of the CDR3; the remainder is reconstructed from the germline J gene. The rearrangement joins TRBV19 to TRBJ1-1; D not resolved. V was trimmed by 3 bases and J by 7 bases, leaving 12 bases between them. The germline V gene has CDR1 LNHDA and CDR2 SQIVND (reference sequence). The length of the CDR3 is 13 residues. CDR3 residues: CASSIGGLVEAFF. The covered CDR3 bases are TGTGCCAGTAGTATTGGCGGGCTAGTTGAA.

In its sample, this clone was seen many times. The read finishes 3 residues shy of the CDR3 end, and the germline J gene is used to complete it. The V gene is TRBV11-2, the J gene TRBJ2-3; no reliable D call. The CDR3 totals 14 residues. V was cut by 4 bases and J by 2 bases, with 10 bases left in between. The V gene's germline CDR1 is SGHAT and CDR2 FQNNGV. The CDR3 DNA, read in part, is TGTGCCAGCAGCTACTTCCTGATCACAGATACG. Its translation is CASSYFLITDT. The complete CDR3 sequence is CASSYFLITDTQYF.

This clone was observed at least ten times. The sequence runs out 3 residues before the end of the CDR3; the remainder is reconstructed from the germline J gene. The chain has TRBV4-1 and TRBJ2-5; D is perhaps TRBD1 (6 bases). The CDR3 sequence is 14 residues long. Per the germline V gene, CDR1 is MGHRA and CDR2 is YSYEKL. The ends were cut back, 4 bases at V and 5 bases at J, with 14 bases in the middle. CDR3 DNA (partial): TGCGCCAGCAGCCGAAAACAGGGTGATGAGACC. Translating it yields CASSRKQGDET. The whole CDR3 reads CASSRKQGDETQYF.

This clone was counted ten times or more. Sequencing ends 3 residues short of the CDR3 end; the germline J gene provides the rest. This chain connects TRBV4-2 to TRBJ2-7; TRBD2 aligns across 12 bases. The CDR3 spans 17 residues. Germline V lookup: CDR1 LGHNA, CDR2 YNFKEQ. Germline trimming cut 4 bases from V and 3 bases from J; bases unmatched to any gene: 10. CDR3 DNA, as far as it was read: TGTGCCAGCAGCCCCCGACTAGCGGGGGCCCTGAACTACGAG. Its protein is CASSPRLAGALNYE. The complete CDR3 protein is CASSPRLAGALNYEQYF.

The sample holds many counts of this clone. The missing CDR3 end, 3 residues past where the read stops, is filled in from the germline J gene. V is TRBV3-1 (or the pseudogene TRBV3-2) and J is TRBJ2-7; tentative D call: TRBD2 (5 bases). Germline CDR1 reads LGHDT; CDR2 reads YNNKEL (reference sequence). Trimming took off 4 bases at V and 4 bases at J, with 11 bases between the two ends. The CDR3 spans 13 residues. The chain's CDR3 is CASSLFAGYEQYF. The sequenced CDR3 bases are TGTGCCAGCAGCCTCTTTGCGGGTTACGAG.

This clone was recorded at least ten times. The CDR3 spells CSADYGNTDTQYF. CDR3 DNA, as far as it was read: TGCAGTGCTGACTACGGTAACACAGATACG. The genes are TRBV20-1 and TRBJ2-3, with a possible D match to TRBD2 (5 bases). The read comes to an end 3 residues before the CDR3 does, leaving the germline J gene to fill in the end. Per the germline V gene, CDR1 is DFQATT and CDR2 is SNEGSKA (reference sequence). This CDR3 is 13 amino acids long. With 5 bases removed from V and 2 bases from J, the gap between germline ends came to 11 bases.